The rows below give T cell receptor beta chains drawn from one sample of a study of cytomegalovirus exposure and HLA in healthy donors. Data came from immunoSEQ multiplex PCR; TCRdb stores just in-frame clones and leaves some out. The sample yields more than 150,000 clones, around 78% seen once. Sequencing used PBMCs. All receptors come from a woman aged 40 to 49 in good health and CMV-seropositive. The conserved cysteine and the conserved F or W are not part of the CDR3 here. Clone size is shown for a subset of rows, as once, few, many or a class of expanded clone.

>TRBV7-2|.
ASSLTGLGSYNEQF
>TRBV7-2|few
ASSLTGGADYGYT
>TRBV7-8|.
ASSFWDYLNNEQF
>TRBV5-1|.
ASSIGDSQNQPQH
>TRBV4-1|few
ASSYPGENSYEQY
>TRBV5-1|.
ASSGDRANTEAF
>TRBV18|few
ASSPILDRGSAGFNIQY
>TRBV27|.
ASKVGTETYEQY
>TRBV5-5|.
ASRLQGGAYEQF
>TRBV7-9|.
SSTPPRTGVFGGYT
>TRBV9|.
ASSVEAAGYEQY
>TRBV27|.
ASRAGVTTDTQY
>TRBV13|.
ASSFLRDNEQF
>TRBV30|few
AWSIIREYGYT
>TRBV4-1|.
ASSQAVRGSYGYT
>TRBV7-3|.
ASSQDRTGGSYEQY
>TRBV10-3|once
AISEAQGETQY
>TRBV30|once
AWRASYGYT
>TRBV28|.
ASSTGTALPWGETQY
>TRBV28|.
ASSWGQLSRAF
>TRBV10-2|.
ASSEAGEASEQY
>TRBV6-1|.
ASSASNGGGTQY
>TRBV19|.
ASRRTDLNTGELF
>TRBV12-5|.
ASGPRTSGSYEQY
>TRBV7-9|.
ASSSDMGQGSSPLH
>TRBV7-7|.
ASSLVSSGKETQY
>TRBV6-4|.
ASGQSINTEAF
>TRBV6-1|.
ASSNGPHRGNEQF
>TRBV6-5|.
ASSLGRGGETQY
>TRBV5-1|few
ASSLPDRQSTDTQY
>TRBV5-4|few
ASSSGLAGGEGEQY
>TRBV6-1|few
ASSEGGAGNYEQY
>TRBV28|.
ASGTIGGYGYT
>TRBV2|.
ASNSGGDYGYT
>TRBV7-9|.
ASRSSGGQGALGYGYT
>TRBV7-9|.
ASSFPDTGELF
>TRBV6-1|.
ASSEKAGNGYT
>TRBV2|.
ASSERDTQY
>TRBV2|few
ASSEQVNTEAF
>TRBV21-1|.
ASSPRDRESSYNEQF
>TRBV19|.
ASSIDYGSTDTQY
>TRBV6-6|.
ASSMGLAVQETQY
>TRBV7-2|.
ASSPTGRWGYT
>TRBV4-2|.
ASSRDRAQYGYT
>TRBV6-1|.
ASSRDRGGTEAF
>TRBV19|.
ASSYRDQETQY
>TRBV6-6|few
ASSSLSIATNEKLF